This TCR beta chain was profiled in a study of CD8 T cells in ankylosing spondylitis. Study results and caveats: Characteristic, it appeared, of ankylosing spondylitis blood was a TCR beta motif of about eight highly homologous variants.

Using quantitative 5'-RACE with molecular barcodes, the authors made TCR beta libraries. In TCRdb, the 5' RACE reads were re-called with MiXCR into one record per CDR3 protein. The data show about 220,000 distinct CDR3 sequences, about 6.7% seen once. J was trimmed by 0 bases and V by 7 bases; bases with no gene match: 5. Germline CDR1 SQVTM, CDR2 ANQGSEA. The CDR3 sequence is 13 residues long. Many counts were recorded for this clonotype. Antigen: not known. The sample taken for sequencing was blood, either unsorted or a sorted T cell fraction (not recorded which). The rearrangement joins TRBV29-1 to TRBJ1-1; the match to TRBD1 covers 7 bases. This TCR was recovered from a male donor with ankylosing spondylitis. The CDR3 coding sequence is TGCAGCGCCTGCAGGGGGTTGAACACTGAAGCTTTCTTT. Its protein is CSACRGLNTEAFF. The full variable domain, with the rest looked up from reference TRBV29-1 and TRBJ1-1, is SAVISQKPSRDICQRGTSLTIQCQVDSQVTMMFWYRQQPGQSLTLIATANQGSEATYESGFVIDKFPISRPNLTFSTLTVSNMSPEDSSIYLCSACRGLNTEAFFGQGTRLTVV.